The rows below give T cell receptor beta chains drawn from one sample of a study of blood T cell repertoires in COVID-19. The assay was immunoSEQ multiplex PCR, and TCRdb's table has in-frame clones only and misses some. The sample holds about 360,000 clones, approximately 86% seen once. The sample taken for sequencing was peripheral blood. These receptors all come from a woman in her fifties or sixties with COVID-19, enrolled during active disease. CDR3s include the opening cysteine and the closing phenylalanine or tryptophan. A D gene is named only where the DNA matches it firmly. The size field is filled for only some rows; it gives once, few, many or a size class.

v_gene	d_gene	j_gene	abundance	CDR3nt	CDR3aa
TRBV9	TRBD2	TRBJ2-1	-	TGTGCCAGCAGCGTAGAACTAGCGGCCTACAATGAGCAGTTCTTC	CASSVELAAYNEQFF
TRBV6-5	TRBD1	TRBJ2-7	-	TGTGCCAGTACTGACAGGGGCTCACAGTACGAGCAGTACTTC	CASTDRGSQYEQYF
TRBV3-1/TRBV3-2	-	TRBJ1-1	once	TGTGCCAGCAGCCAAGAGGGGAGTGAAGCTTTCTTT	CASSQEGSEAFF
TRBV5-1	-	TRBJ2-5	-	TGCGCCAGCAGCTTTTACGGCGGGGCCGAAGAGACCCAGTACTTC	CASSFYGGAEETQYF
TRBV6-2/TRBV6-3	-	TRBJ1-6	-	TGTGCCAGCAGACCTATGGGGGCACGGATTAATTCACCCCTCCACTTT	CASRPMGARINSPLHF
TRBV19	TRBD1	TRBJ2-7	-	TGTGCCAGTAGTTCCCGTGGGGACAGGGGGCATTATGAGCAGTACTTC	CASSSRGDRGHYEQYF
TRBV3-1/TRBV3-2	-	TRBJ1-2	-	TGTGCCAGCAGCCCCGCTCTATCTAACTATGGCTACACCTTC	CASSPALSNYGYTF
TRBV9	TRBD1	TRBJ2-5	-	TGTGCCAGCAGCGTAGAAGCAGGGGGCGCCGGGGAGACCCAGTACTTC	CASSVEAGGAGETQYF
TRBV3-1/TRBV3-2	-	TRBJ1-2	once	TGTGCCAGCAGCCCCCGGAGTGGGACAAGAGGGTACGGCTACACCTTC	CASSPRSGTRGYGYTF
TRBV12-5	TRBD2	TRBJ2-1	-	TGTGCTAGTGGTGGGCCCCGGACTAGCGGGGGGGCGAACGAGCAGTTCTTC	CASGGPRTSGGANEQFF
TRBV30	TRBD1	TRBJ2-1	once	TGTGCCTCGCAGGGGGCCTCCTACAATGAGCAGTTCTTC	CASQGASYNEQFF
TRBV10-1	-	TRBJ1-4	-	TGCGCCAGCACCCTCTACAGGGATCTCGGAAAACTGTTTTTT	CASTLYRDLGKLFF
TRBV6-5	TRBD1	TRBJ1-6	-	TGTGCCAGCCTTCAGGACAGGGTCCATGGTTCACCCCTCCACTTT	CASLQDRVHGSPLHF
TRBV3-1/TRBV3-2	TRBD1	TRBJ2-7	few	TGTGCCAGCAGCCAATTCCAGGCGGGACAGGGTATGTCCTACGAGCAGTACTTC	CASSQFQAGQGMSYEQYF
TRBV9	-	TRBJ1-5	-	TGTGCCAGCAGCTCGGGGGGCAATCAGCCCCAGCATTTT	CASSSGGNQPQHF
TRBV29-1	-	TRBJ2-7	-	TGCAGCGTAGCAGGCTCTGCCTACGAGCAGTACTTC	CSVAGSAYEQYF
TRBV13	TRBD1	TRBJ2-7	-	TGTGCCAGCAGCTACATGGACAGGGCAGCGTTCGAGCAGTACTTC	CASSYMDRAAFEQYF
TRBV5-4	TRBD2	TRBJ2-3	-	TGTGCCAGCAGCCCAAGGACTAGCGGGGTAGATACGCAGTATTTT	CASSPRTSGVDTQYF
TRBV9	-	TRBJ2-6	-	TGTGCCAGCAGCGTAGTGTTAGGGACAGGGGCCAACGTCCTGACTTTC	CASSVVLGTGANVLTF
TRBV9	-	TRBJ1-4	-	TGTGCCAGCAGCGCATTCCCCACCTTCCAGACAGGCCGAAAACTGTTTTTT	CASSAFPTFQTGRKLFF
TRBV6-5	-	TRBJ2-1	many	TGTGCCAGCAGTTCGGGACTCCCGAGTAGAGGTGAGCAGTTCTTC	CASSSGLPSRGEQFF
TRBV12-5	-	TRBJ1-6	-	TGTGCTAGTGTGAGTGGAGGCAGGGGTGTTTCACCCCTCCACTTT	CASVSGGRGVSPLHF